This T cell receptor beta chain comes out of a study of OX40 agonist ivuxolimab in advanced cancers. Study results and limitations: Dose levels from 0.1 to 3.0 mg/kg saw CD4+ and CD8+ blood T cells expand clonally by week 6. Some of the lowest clonal expansion was seen in partial responders at 0.1-3.0 mg/kg.

Libraries were prepared by immunoSEQ multiplex PCR; TCRdb keeps only in-frame clonotypes and omits some of them. The sample carries about 19,000 clones, 86% recorded once. Looked up from germline, CDR1 is SGHRS and CDR2 is YFSETQ. V dropped 0 bases and J dropped 4 bases, with 8 bases sitting between them. CDR3 length equals 13 residues. As to this clone: The antigen is unknown.

The source was CD4+ or CD8+ T cells sorted from blood, collected in a trial of the OX40 agonist ivuxolimab. This clonotype was obtained from an adult with an advanced solid tumor such as melanoma, head and neck, liver or kidney cancer. This rearrangement joins TRBV5-1 to TRBJ2-7, with D maybe TRBD1 (5 bases). The CDR3 DNA follows: TGCGCCAGCAGCTTGGCCGCAGGGTACGAGCAGTACTTC. Amino acids: CASSLAAGYEQYF. The variable domain in full, with the rest retrieved from reference TRBV5-1 and TRBJ2-7, is KAGVTQTPRYLIKTRGQQVTLSCSPISGHRSVSWYQQTPGQGLQFLFEYFSETQRNKGNFPGRFSGRQFSNSRSEMNVSTLELGDSALYLCASSLAAGYEQYFGPGTRLTVT.